Following are 17 T cell receptor beta chains from one sample sequenced in a study of cytomegalovirus exposure and HLA in healthy donors. Primers for the PCR totalled 60 Vbeta and 13 Jbeta. The data were produced by immunoSEQ multiplex PCR, yet TCRdb's version contains in-frame clones alone and is incomplete. The table has some 97,000 clones, around 84% seen once; the top ten hold 1.2%. Sequencing input: PBMCs. All receptors come from a woman under 30 in good health and CMV-seronegative.

The chain is built from TRBV6-5 and TRBJ1-6; TRBD1 agrees at 7 bases. CDR3 size: 16 residues. V dropped 4 bases and J dropped 4; count of bases not matched to a gene: 7. Looked up from germline, CDR1 is MNHEY and CDR2 is SVGAGI. This CDR3 is CASSSTGFLYNSPLHF. The CDR3 DNA reads as TGTGCCAGCAGTTCGACAGGGTTCTTGTATAATTCACCCCTCCACTTT.

The rearrangement joins TRBV2 to TRBJ2-3; TRBD1 might be the D (7 bases). The CDR3 is made up of 14 amino acids. Between the trimmed V and J ends, which lost 5 bases and 5 bases, there was a span of 14 bases. Germline assignment: CDR1 SNHLY and CDR2 FYNNEI. CDR3 sequence reads: CASSYGQEGDTQYF. Written as DNA, the CDR3 is TGTGCCAGCAGTTATGGACAGGAGGGAGATACGCAGTATTTT.

V is TRBV7-6 and J is TRBJ2-5; D is ambiguous. Germline V lookup: CDR1 SGHVS, CDR2 FNYEAQ. Trimming removed 0 bases at V and 4 bases at J, with 6 bases between. This CDR3 is built from 13 residues. CDR3 sequence reads: CASSLAPRETQYF. Here the CDR3 DNA reads TGTGCCAGCAGCTTAGCCCCCAGAGAGACCCAGTACTTC.

This sequence joins TRBV29-1 and TRBJ1-2; 7 nucleotides line up with TRBD1. CDR3 length: 13 amino acids. Germline trimming cut 6 bases from V and 1 base from J; bases unmatched to any gene: 5. Germline values: CDR1 SQVTM, CDR2 ANQGSEA. Here the CDR3 DNA reads TGCAGCGTCCGGACAGGCTTTAACTATGGCTACACCTTC. Protein product: CSVRTGFNYGYTF.

The chain uses TRBV5-1 and TRBJ1-2; D gene unclear. The V gene's germline CDR1 is SGHRS and CDR2 YFSETQ. Trimming stripped 0 bases from V and 4 bases from J, with 16 bases between. The CDR3 covers 16 residues. CDR3 amino acids: CASSLGPFEQIYGYTF. The CDR3 coding sequence is TGCGCCAGCAGCTTGGGGCCTTTTGAACAGATCTATGGCTACACCTTC.

The J gene is TRBJ2-5, the V gene TRBV7-2, with D tentatively TRBD1 (6 bases). The DNA end lines up better with TRBJ2-7; the J call may be wrong. The CDR3 has 14 residues. The germline V gene encodes CDR1 SGHTA and CDR2 FQGNSA. For the CDR3, the DNA is TGTGCCAGCAGCTTCTCAGCAGGGGCCTACGAGCAGTACTTC. It codes for CASSFSAGAYEQYF.

This clone appeared a few times. The chain joins TRBV5-1 to TRBJ2-4; tentative D call: TRBD1 (7 bases). The germline V gene has CDR1 SGHRS and CDR2 YFSETQ. The length of the CDR3 is 13 residues. Deletions cut 1 base from V and 16 bases from J, with 18 bases between. The CDR3 DNA sequence: TGCGCCAGCAGCTTGACCCCAGGGGGGTCCCGATACTTC. It codes for CASSLTPGGSRYF. The complete variable domain, with remaining parts taken from reference TRBV5-1 and TRBJ2-4, reads KAGVTQTPRYLIKTRGQQVTLSCSPISGHRSVSWYQQTPGQGLQFLFEYFSETQRNKGNFPGRFSGRQFSNSRSEMNVSTLELGDSALYLCASSLTPGGSRYFGAGTRLSVL.

The chain carries TRBV27 and TRBJ1-5, with a possible D match to TRBD1 (5 bases). Germline-derived CDR1 and CDR2 are MNHEY and SMNVEV (reference sequence). The V end lost 6 bases, the J end lost 4 bases, and 10 bases lay between the germline ends. This CDR3 has 13 amino acids. DNA of the CDR3: TGTGCCAGCAGCATTGACAGAAATCAGCCCCAGCATTTT. The encoded protein is CASSIDRNQPQHF.

V gene TRBV19 combines with J gene TRBJ1-5, with 9 bases lining up with TRBD1. The V gene end was trimmed by 5 bases and the J gene end by 6 bases; junction bases not matched to a gene: 8. Germline values: CDR1 LNHDA, CDR2 SQIVND (reference sequence). CDR3 length: 15 amino acids. The CDR3 DNA reads TGTGCCAGTAGTGACCGGGACAGGGTGGGTCAGCCCCAGCATTTT. Its protein is CASSDRDRVGQPQHF.

The V and J genes are TRBV5-1 and TRBJ1-1; tentatively, D is TRBD1 (5 bases). Trimming stripped 2 bases from V and 5 bases from J, with 16 bases between. The CDR3 has 15 residues. Germline assignment: CDR1 SGHRS and CDR2 YFSETQ. CDR3 nucleotides: TGCGCCAGCAGCTTAGGGACTCATGGAGGGACTGAAGCTTTCTTT. Its translation is CASSLGTHGGTEAFF. The whole variable domain, filled in from reference TRBV5-1 and TRBJ1-1, reads KAGVTQTPRYLIKTRGQQVTLSCSPISGHRSVSWYQQTPGQGLQFLFEYFSETQRNKGNFPGRFSGRQFSNSRSEMNVSTLELGDSALYLCASSLGTHGGTEAFFGQGTRLTVV.

The V and J genes are TRBV5-5 and TRBJ2-3, with TRBD2 matching 10 bases. Per germline, CDR1 SGHKS and CDR2 YYEKEE (reference sequence). V shed 1 base and J 4 bases; nucleotides not matched to a gene: 6. This CDR3 is 16 amino acids long. In nucleotides, the CDR3 is TGTGCCAGCAGCTTGTTTCGGACTAGCGGTCCAGATACGCAGTATTTT. Protein product: CASSLFRTSGPDTQYF.

This clone was detected only once. CDR3 region: CATQGQGNTEAFF. The CDR3 DNA is TGTGCCACCCAGGGACAGGGAAACACTGAAGCTTTCTTT. The chain has TRBV19 and TRBJ1-1; 9 bases are a match to TRBD1. This CDR3 has 13 residues. The germline CDR1 and CDR2 sequences are LNHDA and SQIVND (reference sequence). The junction had 5 bases not matched to a gene; V was cut back by 10 bases and J by 2 bases.

This CDR3 reads CASSFREAGFEEKLFF. The CDR3 nucleotides are TGTGCCAGCAGCTTCAGGGAGGCAGGGTTTGAAGAAAAACTGTTTTTT. The genes are TRBV5-6 and TRBJ1-4, with a tentative D call TRBD1 (5 bases). V dropped 2 bases and J dropped 8 bases, with 19 bases sitting between them. Germline CDR1 SGHDT, CDR2 YYEEEE. The CDR3 contains 16 residues.

V is TRBV7-9 and J is TRBJ1-5, with 7 bases that match TRBD1. The CDR3 contains 16 residues. The junction had 8 bases not matched to a gene; V was cut back by 1 base and J by 5 bases. The germline V gene encodes CDR1 SEHNR and CDR2 FQNEAQ (reference sequence). In DNA form, the CDR3 reads TGTGCCAGCAGCTTAGGTAAAGGGGGCAGCGATCAGCCCCAGCATTTT. It encodes CASSLGKGGSDQPQHF.

This rearrangement joins TRBV4-1 to TRBJ2-5, with 7 nucleotides matching TRBD1. The CDR3 runs 14 residues. V shed 4 bases and J 2 bases; nucleotides not matched to a gene: 4. Germline V gene lookup returns CDR1 MGHRA and CDR2 YSYEKL. The CDR3 DNA reads as TGCGCCAGCAGCCTAAGACAGGGTCAAGAGACCCAGTACTTC. The encoded protein is CASSLRQGQETQYF.

The CDR3 nucleotides read TGTGCCAGCACCAGCCAGGGACTAGCGCCCAATGAGCAGTTCTTC. This sequence encodes CASTSQGLAPNEQFF. This chain connects TRBV6-1 to TRBJ2-1; 10 bases fit TRBD2. The CDR3 sequence is 15 residues long. In germline, CDR1 is MNHNS, CDR2 SASEGT. V was clipped by 7 bases and J by 6 bases; unmatched bases: 9.

V usage is TRBV29-1 and J usage is TRBJ1-1; 11 bases are shared with TRBD1. CDR3 length: 14 amino acids. J lost 4 bases, V lost 2 bases, and 3 bases had no gene match. CDR1 and CDR2 (germline): SQVTM, ANQGSEA. The CDR3 nucleotides are TGCAGCGTTGAAAAAGGGACAGGGGGCACTGAAGCTTTCTTT. It specifies CSVEKGTGGTEAFF.